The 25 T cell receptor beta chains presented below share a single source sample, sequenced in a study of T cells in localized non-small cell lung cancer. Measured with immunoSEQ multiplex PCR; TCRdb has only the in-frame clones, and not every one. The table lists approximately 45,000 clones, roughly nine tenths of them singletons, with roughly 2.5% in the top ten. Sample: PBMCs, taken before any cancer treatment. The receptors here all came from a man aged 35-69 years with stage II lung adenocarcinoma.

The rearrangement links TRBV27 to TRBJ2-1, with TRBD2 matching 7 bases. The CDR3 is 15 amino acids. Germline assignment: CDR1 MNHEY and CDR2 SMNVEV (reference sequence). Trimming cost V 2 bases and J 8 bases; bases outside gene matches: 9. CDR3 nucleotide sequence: TGTGCCAGCAGTTTAGCCAGCGGGGCTCGGTATGAGCAGTTCTTC. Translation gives CASSLASGARYEQFF.

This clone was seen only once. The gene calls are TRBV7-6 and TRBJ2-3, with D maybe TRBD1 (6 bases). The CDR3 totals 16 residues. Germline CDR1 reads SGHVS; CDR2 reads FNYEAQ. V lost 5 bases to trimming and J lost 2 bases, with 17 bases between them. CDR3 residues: CASSLTSSGDTDTQYF. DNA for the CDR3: TGTGCCAGCAGCCTAACCTCGTCAGGGGACACAGATACGCAGTATTTT.

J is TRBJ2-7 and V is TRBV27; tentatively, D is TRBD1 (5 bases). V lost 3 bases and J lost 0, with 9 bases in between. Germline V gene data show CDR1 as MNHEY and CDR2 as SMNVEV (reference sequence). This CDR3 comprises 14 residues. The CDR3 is CASSFRQGSYEQYV. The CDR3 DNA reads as TGTGCCAGCAGTTTTAGGCAGGGCTCCTACGAGCAGTACGTC.

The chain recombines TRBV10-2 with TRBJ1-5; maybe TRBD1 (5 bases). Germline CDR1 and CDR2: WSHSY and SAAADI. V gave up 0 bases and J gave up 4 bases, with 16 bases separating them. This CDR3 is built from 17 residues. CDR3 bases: TGCGCCAGCAGTGAGTCATTTGGGATCGGGGCTAATCAGCCCCAGCATTTT. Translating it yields CASSESFGIGANQPQHF.

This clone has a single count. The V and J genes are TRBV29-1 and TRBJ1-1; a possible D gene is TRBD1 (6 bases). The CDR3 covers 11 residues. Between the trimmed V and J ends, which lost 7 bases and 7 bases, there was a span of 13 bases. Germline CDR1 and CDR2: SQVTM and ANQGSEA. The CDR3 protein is CSAGAGLEAFF. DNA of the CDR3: TGCAGCGCAGGGGCTGGGCTTGAAGCTTTCTTT. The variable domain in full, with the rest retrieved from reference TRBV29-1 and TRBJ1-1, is SAVISQKPSRDICQRGTSLTIQCQVDSQVTMMFWYRQQPGQSLTLIATANQGSEATYESGFVIDKFPISRPNLTFSTLTVSNMSPEDSSIYLCSAGAGLEAFFGQGTRLTVV.

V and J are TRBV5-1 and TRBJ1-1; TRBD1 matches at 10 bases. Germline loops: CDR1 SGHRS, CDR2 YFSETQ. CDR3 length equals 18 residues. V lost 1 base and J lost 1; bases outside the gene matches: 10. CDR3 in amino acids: CASSLRGTGAPRNTEAFF. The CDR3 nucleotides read TGCGCCAGCAGCTTGCGAGGGACAGGGGCGCCCCGGAACACTGAAGCTTTCTTT.

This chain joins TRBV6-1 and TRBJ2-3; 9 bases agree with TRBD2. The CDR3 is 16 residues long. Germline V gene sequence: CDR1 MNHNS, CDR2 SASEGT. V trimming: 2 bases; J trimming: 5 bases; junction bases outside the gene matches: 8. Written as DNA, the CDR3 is TGTGCCAGCAGTGAAAAGGTAGCGGGGGTGGGAGATACGCAGTATTTT. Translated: CASSEKVAGVGDTQYF.

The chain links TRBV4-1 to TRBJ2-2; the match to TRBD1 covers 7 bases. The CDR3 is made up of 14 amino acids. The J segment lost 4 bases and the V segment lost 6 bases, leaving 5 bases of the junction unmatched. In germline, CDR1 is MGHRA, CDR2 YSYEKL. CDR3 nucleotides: TGCGCCAGCAGGGGACAGAAAAGCACCGGGGAGCTGTTTTTT. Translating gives CASRGQKSTGELFF.

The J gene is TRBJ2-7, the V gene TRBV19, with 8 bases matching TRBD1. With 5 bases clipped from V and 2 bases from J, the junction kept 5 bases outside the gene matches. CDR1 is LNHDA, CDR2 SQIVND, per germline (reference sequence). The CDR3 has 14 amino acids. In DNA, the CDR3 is TGTGCCAGTAGTCCCGGACAGGGACCCTACGAGCAGTACTTC. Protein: CASSPGQGPYEQYF.

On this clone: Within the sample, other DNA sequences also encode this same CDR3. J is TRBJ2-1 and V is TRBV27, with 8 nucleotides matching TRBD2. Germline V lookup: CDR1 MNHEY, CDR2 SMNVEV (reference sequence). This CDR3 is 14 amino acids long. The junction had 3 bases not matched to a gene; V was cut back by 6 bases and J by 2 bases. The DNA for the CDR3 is TGTGCCAGCAGCCTTAGCGGGGCCTACAATGAGCAGTTCTTC. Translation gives CASSLSGAYNEQFF.

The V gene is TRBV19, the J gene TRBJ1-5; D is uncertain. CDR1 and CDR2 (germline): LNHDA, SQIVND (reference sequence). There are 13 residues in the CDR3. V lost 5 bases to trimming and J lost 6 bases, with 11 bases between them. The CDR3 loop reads CASSSVFGQPQHF. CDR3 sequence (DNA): TGTGCCAGTAGTTCGGTATTCGGTCAGCCCCAGCATTTT.

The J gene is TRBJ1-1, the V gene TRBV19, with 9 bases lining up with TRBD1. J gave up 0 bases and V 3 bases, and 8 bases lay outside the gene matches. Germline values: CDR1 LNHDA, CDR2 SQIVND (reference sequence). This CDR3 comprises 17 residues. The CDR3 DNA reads TGTGCCAGTAGTATCTATACAGGGGGCGTGATGAACACTGAAGCTTTCTTT. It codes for CASSIYTGGVMNTEAFF.

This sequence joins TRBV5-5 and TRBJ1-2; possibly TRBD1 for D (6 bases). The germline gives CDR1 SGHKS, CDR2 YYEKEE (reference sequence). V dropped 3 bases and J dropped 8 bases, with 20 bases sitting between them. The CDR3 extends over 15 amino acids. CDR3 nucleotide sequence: TGTGCCAGCAGCTGGGATCAGGGGAAGGGAATCGGCTACACCTTC. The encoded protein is CASSWDQGKGIGYTF.

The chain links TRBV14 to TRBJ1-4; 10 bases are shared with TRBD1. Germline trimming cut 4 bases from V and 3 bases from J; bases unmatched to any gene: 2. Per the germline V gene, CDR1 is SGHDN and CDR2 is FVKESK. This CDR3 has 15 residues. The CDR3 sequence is CASSPGTGANEKLFF. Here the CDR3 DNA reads TGTGCCAGCAGCCCCGGGACAGGGGCTAATGAAAAACTGTTTTTT.

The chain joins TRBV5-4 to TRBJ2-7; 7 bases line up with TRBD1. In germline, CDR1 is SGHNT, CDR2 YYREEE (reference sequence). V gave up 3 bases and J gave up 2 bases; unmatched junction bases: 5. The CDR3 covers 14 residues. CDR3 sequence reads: CASSSGQEAYEQYF. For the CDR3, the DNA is TGTGCCAGCAGCTCCGGACAGGAGGCCTACGAGCAGTACTTC.

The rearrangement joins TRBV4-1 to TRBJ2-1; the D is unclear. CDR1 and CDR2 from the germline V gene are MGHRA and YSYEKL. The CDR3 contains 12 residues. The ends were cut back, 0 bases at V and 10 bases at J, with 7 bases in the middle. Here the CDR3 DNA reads TGCGCCAGCAGCCAAGATCGGAGCGAGCAGTTCTTC. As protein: CASSQDRSEQFF.

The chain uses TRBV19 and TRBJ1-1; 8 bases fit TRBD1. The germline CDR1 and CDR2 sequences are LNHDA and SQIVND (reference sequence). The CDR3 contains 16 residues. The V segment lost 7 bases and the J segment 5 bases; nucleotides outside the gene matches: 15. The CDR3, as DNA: TGTGCCAGTACCCCTGTTCGGACAGGGCGTCGAACTGAAGCTTTCTTT. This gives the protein CASTPVRTGRRTEAFF.

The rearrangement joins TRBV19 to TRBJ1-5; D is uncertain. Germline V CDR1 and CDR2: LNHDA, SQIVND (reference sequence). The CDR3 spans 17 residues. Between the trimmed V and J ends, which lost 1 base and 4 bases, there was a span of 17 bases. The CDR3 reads CASSIVSGAEANQPQHF. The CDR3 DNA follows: TGTGCCAGTAGTATAGTCAGCGGAGCGGAGGCGAATCAGCCCCAGCATTTT. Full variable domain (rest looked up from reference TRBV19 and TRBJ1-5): DGGITQSPKYLFRKEGQNVTLSCEQNLNHDAMYWYRQDPGQGLRLIYYSQIVNDFQKGDIAEGYSVSREKKESFPLTVTSAQKNPTAFYLCASSIVSGAEANQPQHFGDGTRLSIL.

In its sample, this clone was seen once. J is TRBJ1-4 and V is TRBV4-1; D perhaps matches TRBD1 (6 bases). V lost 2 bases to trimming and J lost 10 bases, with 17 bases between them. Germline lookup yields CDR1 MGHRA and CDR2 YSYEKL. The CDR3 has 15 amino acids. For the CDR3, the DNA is TGCGCCAGCAGCCAAACTAACAGGGATACAAGAAAACTGTTTTTT. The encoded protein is CASSQTNRDTRKLFF.

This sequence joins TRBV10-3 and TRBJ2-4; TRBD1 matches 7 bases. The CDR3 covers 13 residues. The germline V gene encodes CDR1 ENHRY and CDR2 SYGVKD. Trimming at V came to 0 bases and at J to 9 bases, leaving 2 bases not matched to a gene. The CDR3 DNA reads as TGTGCCATCAGTGAGTCAGGGGGCGGCATTCAGTACTTC. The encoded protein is CAISESGGGIQYF.

The CDR3 loop reads CASSLGLAGGQDEQYF. The DNA of the CDR3 is TGTGCCAGCAGCTTAGGACTAGCGGGGGGGCAGGACGAGCAGTACTTC. The V gene is TRBV5-4, the J gene TRBJ2-7, with 15 bases aligning to TRBD2. Germline V gene data show CDR1 as SGHNT and CDR2 as YYREEE (reference sequence). J gave up 5 bases and V 2 bases, and 5 bases lay outside the gene matches. The CDR3 has 16 amino acids.

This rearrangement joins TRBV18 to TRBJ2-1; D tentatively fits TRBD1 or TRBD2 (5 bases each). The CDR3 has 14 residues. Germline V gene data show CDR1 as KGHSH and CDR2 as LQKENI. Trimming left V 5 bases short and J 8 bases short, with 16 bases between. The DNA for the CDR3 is TGTGCCAGCTCAGCCGGGGCCCTCGAGGATGAGCAGTTCTTC. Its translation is CASSAGALEDEQFF.

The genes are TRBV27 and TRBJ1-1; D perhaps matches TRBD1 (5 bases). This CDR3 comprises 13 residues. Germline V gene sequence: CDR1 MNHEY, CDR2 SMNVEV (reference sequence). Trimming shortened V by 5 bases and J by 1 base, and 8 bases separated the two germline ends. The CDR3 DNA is TGTGCCAGCAGTCCGGGGGGGAACACTGAAGCTTTCTTT. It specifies CASSPGGNTEAFF.

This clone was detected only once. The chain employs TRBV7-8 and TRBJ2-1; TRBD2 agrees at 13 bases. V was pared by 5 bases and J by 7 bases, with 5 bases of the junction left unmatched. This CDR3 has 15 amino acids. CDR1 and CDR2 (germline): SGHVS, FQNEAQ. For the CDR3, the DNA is TGTGCCAGCAGCCTCACTAGCGGGGGGGGAAATGAGCAGTTCTTC. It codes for CASSLTSGGGNEQFF.

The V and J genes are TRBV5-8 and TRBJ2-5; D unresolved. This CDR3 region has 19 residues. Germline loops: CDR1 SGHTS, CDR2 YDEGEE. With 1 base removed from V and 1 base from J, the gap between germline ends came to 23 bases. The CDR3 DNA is TGTGCCAGCAGCTTGTTTCCCGGTGACTCAGCAGGTGTCCAAGAGACCCAGTACTTC. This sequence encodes CASSLFPGDSAGVQETQYF.